This T cell receptor beta chain comes out of a study of blood T cell repertoires in COVID-19. The method was immunoSEQ multiplex PCR; TCRdb's version includes in-frame clones alone and lacks a portion of them. Here the sample spans about 140,000 clones, 80% to 90% being singletons. Trimming removed 3 bases from V and 3 bases from J, with 6 bases in between. The CDR3 is made up of 13 amino acids. The germline gives CDR1 SGHTA, CDR2 FQGNSA. The chain couples TRBV7-2 to TRBJ1-5; D not certain. The specimen was PBMCs or T cells enriched from blood (not recorded which). The TCR originated in a woman between 50 and 59 years old with acute COVID-19. The CDR3 reads CASSFVPNQPQHF. The CDR3 DNA is TGTGCCAGCAGCTTCGTTCCCAATCAGCCCCAGCATTTT. Looking up the rest from reference TRBV7-2 and TRBJ1-5 gives the full variable domain: GAGVSQSPSNKVTEKGKDVELRCDPISGHTALYWYRQSLGQGLEFLIYFQGNSAPDKSGLPSDRFSAERTGGSVSTLTIQRTQQEDSAVYLCASSFVPNQPQHFGDGTRLSIL.